The clone carrying this T cell receptor beta chain was counted only a few times. In the source study's methods: Reference gene primer amplification in the assay estimated nucleated cell counts. Sequencing was performed with immunoSEQ multiplex PCR; in TCRdb, only in-frame clones are kept and a portion is missing. V, J and clone size derive from that table, while D and trimming were established from the DNA sequence. The top ten clones hold about a sixth of a sample with a few hundred thousand clones, about 86% of them seen once. Trimming shortened V by 4 bases and J by 0 bases, and 16 bases separated the two germline ends. CDR1 GTSNPN and CDR2 SVGIG come from the germline V gene (reference sequence). This CDR3 is built from 15 residues. These data are taken from a study of blood T cell repertoires in COVID-19. On the study more broadly: Samples came from the United States, Italy and Spain, spanning acute and convalescent COVID-19. In each case, the material was cDNA or gDNA derived from T cells, B-cell-depleted T cells, or PBMCs.

Patients of the Seattle cohort, enrolled during active infection, were followed longitudinally. This TCR was recovered from a person aged 70 to 85 with COVID-19, enrolled during active disease. V gene TRBV30 combines with J gene TRBJ2-7, with D possibly matching TRBD1 (5 bases). The specimen sequenced was peripheral blood. DNA of the CDR3: TGTGCCTGGACACGGACAAACCCTTCCTCCTACGAGCAGTACTTC. Protein sequence: CAWTRTNPSSYEQYF.